The 6 T cell receptor delta chains below were found in one sample sequenced in a study of gamma-delta chains in newborns, infants, children. TCRdb re-called clones from the reads using CATT. The table shows under 7,000 delta-chain clones, with about 10% occurring only once. Material for sequencing was blood. The receptors were sampled from a child who was a newborn, infant or young child, either healthy, febrile or measles-vaccinated (not recorded which).

By frequency in the sample, this clone is medium-sized (0.01 to 0.1%). V is TRDV2 and J is TRDJ1, with TRDD3 identical over 8 bases. V gave up 0 bases and J gave up 3 bases; unmatched junction bases: 5. CDR3 length: 15 residues. The germline CDR1 and CDR2 sequences are GEAIGNYY and EKD. As DNA, the CDR3 is TGTGCCTGTGACACCGTGGGGGATTACGCCGATAAACTCATCTTT. Amino acids: CACDTVGDYADKLIF.

The chain joins TRDV2 to TRDJ3, with 8 bases that match TRDD3. This CDR3 comprises 19 residues. Germline V gene lookup returns CDR1 GEAIGNYY and CDR2 EKD. The V and J ends lost 3 bases and 5 bases, in that order; junction bases with no gene match: 14. CDR3 amino acids: CACDSVLSGDTGDTRQMFF. CDR3 sequence (DNA): TGTGCCTGTGACTCGGTCCTTAGTGGGGATACTGGGGACACCCGACAGATGTTTTTC.

This clone was detected only a few times. The chain uses TRDV2 and TRDJ3, with 12 bases fitting TRDD3. The ends lost 3 bases at V and 4 bases at J; junction bases unmatched: 6. This CDR3 has 18 residues. Germline assignment: CDR1 GEAIGNYY and CDR2 EKD. The CDR3 nucleotides are TGTGCCTGTGACGCCGTACTGGGGGATACTTGGGACACCCGACAGATGTTTTTC. Its protein product is CACDAVLGDTWDTRQMFF.

Within the sample, this clone is medium-sized. The sample carries other DNA sequences with the same CDR3. This chain joins TRDV1 and TRDJ1; TRDD2 agrees at 7 bases. From germline, CDR1 is TSWWSYY and CDR2 QGS. The CDR3 totals 15 residues. V shed 6 bases and J 10 bases; nucleotides not matched to a gene: 17. CDR3 nucleotide sequence: TGTGCTCTTGGAGAAAATTCCTACCCCCTGAGGAGACTCATCTTT. Protein product: CALGENSYPLRRLIF.

This clone is deemed medium-sized (0.01 to 0.1%). The chain joins TRDV2 to TRDJ1; either TRDD2 or TRDD3 may fit D (6 bases each). This CDR3 comprises 15 residues. The germline CDR1 and CDR2 sequences are GEAIGNYY and EKD. The ends were cut back, 3 bases at V and 8 bases at J, with 21 bases in the middle. The CDR3 loop is CACDSIDGGPSKLIF. CDR3 nucleotide sequence: TGTGCCTGTGACTCGATTGATGGGGGGCCTTCCAAACTCATCTTT.

This chain connects TRDV2 to TRDJ1; 13 nucleotides agree with TRDD3. The CDR3 length is 18 residues. V shed 3 bases, J shed 5 bases, and the junction held 14 bases outside the gene matches. Germline CDR1 and CDR2: GEAIGNYY and EKD. CDR3 sequence: CACDFILGDTRRGDKLIF. The CDR3 DNA reads TGTGCCTGTGACTTCATACTGGGGGATACGCGAAGAGGAGATAAACTCATCTTT.